A selection of T cell receptor beta chains follows, all from one sample in a study of blood T cell repertoires in COVID-19. Here immunoSEQ multiplex PCR was the method, and the copy in TCRdb shows in-frame clones only, minus some. The profile shows 72,000 or so clones, about 80% of them singletons. Input material: peripheral blood. Receptor source: a man in his 70s who had recovered from COVID-19. The CDR3 runs from the conserved cysteine through the conserved F or W.

CASSLIELAGGLGDEQFF	TRBV4-1
CASSSRGNTEAFF	TRBV19
CASSLQSTGSHEQYF	TRBV6-5
CASQETDYFGQPQHF	TRBV6-5
CASSLDIAGGYNEQFF	TRBV7-2
CASSPTGGYANEKLFF	TRBV3-1/TRBV3-2
CASSFRDRERTGNTIYF	TRBV27
CASHREGNTIYF	TRBV30
CAISEREGLGHTEAFF	TRBV10-3
CASSRDRGGSRTYEQYF	TRBV27
CASSLSGQGYEQYF	TRBV5-1
CASSEWASGVGYEQYF	TRBV6-1
CASSLGQGQEKLFF	TRBV5-1
CASSKSSGTDTQYF	TRBV28
CAIRDSFDEQFF	TRBV28